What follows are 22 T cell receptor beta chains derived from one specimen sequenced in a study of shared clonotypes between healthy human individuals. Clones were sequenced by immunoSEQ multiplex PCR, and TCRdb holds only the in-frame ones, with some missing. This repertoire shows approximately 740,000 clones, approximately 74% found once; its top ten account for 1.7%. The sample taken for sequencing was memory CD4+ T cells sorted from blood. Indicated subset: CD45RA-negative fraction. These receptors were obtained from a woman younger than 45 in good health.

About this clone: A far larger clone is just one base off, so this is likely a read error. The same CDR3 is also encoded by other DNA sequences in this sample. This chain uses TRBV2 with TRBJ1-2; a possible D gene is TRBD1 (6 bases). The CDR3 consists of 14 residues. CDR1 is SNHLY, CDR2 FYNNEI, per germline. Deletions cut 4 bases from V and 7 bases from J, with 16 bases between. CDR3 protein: CASSAGGRLVGYTF. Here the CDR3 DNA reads TGTGCCAGCAGTGCGGGGGGCCGACTGGTTGGCTACACCTTC.

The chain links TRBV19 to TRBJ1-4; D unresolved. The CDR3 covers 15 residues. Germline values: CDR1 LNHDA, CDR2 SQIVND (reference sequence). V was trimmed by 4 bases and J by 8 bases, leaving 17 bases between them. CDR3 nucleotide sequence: TGTGCCAGTAGTAGGGGATTTATGGGGAACGAAAAACTGTTTTTT. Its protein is CASSRGFMGNEKLFF.

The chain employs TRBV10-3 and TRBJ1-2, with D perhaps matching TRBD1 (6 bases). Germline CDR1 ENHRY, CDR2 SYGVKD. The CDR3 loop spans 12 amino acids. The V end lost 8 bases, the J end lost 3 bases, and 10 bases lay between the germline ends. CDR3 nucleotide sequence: TGTGCCATCGGGGGCGGAGACTATGGCTACACCTTC. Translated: CAIGGGDYGYTF.

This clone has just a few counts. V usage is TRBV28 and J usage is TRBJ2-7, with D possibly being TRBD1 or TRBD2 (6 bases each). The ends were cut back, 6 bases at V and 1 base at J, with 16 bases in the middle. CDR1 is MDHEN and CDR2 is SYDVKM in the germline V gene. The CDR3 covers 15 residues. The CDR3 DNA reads TGTGCCAGCAGCTTACTGCAAGGGGGGTCCTACGAGCAGTACTTC. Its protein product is CASSLLQGGSYEQYF.

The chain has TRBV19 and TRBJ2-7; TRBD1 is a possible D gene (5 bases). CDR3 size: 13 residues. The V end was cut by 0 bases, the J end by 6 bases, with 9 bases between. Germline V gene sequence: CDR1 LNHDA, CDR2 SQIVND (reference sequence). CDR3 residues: CASSIEGRGEQYF. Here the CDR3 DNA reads TGTGCCAGTAGTATAGAGGGAAGGGGCGAGCAGTACTTC.

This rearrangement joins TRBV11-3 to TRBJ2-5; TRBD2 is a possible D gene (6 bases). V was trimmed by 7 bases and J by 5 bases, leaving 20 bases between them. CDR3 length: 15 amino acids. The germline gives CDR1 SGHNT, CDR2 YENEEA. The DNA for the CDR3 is TGTGCCAGCACGCGAAGTCGGGGAGGTTGGGAGACCCAGTACTTC. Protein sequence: CASTRSRGGWETQYF.

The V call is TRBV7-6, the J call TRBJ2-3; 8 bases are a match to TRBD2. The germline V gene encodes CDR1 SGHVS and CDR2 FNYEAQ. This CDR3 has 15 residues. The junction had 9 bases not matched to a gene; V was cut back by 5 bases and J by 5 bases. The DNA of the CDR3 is TGTGCCAGCAGCGCCCTAGCGGGTTTTCAAGATACGCAGTATTTT. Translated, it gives CASSALAGFQDTQYF.

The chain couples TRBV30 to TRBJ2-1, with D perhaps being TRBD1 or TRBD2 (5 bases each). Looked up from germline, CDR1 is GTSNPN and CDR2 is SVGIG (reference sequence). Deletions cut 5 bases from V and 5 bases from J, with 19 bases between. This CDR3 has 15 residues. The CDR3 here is CAWGEGLMYNNEQFF. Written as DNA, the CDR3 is TGTGCCTGGGGAGAGGGGCTTATGTACAACAATGAGCAGTTCTTC.

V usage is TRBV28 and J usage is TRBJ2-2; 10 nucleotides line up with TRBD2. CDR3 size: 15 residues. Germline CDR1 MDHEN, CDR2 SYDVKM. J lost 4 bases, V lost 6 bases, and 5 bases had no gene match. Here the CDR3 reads CASSYSSGSTGELFF. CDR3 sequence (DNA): TGTGCCAGCAGCTACTCTAGCGGGAGCACCGGGGAGCTGTTTTTT. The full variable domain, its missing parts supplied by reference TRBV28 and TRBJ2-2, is DVKVTQSSRYLVKRTGEKVFLECVQDMDHENMFWYRQDPGLGLRLIYFSYDVKMKEKGDIPEGYSVSREKKERFSLILESASTNQTSMYLCASSYSSGSTGELFFGEGSRLTVL.

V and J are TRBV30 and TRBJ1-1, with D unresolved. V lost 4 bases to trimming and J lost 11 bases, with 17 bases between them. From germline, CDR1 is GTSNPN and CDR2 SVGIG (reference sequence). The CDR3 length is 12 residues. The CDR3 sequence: CAWTTGVLRAFF. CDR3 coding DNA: TGTGCCTGGACCACGGGAGTCCTGCGGGCTTTCTTT.

The CDR3 here is CASSLSLDRNTEAFF. CDR3 nucleotides: TGCGCCAGCAGTTTATCCTTGGACAGGAACACTGAAGCTTTCTTT. The V and J genes are TRBV5-1 and TRBJ1-1, with a weak D call TRBD1 (6 bases). The CDR3 is made up of 15 amino acids. The V gene lost 5 bases and the J gene lost 1 base, with 15 bases spanning the gap. Germline V gene lookup returns CDR1 SGHRS and CDR2 YFSETQ. The complete variable domain, with remaining parts taken from reference TRBV5-1 and TRBJ1-1, reads KAGVTQTPRYLIKTRGQQVTLSCSPISGHRSVSWYQQTPGQGLQFLFEYFSETQRNKGNFPGRFSGRQFSNSRSEMNVSTLELGDSALYLCASSLSLDRNTEAFFGQGTRLTVV.

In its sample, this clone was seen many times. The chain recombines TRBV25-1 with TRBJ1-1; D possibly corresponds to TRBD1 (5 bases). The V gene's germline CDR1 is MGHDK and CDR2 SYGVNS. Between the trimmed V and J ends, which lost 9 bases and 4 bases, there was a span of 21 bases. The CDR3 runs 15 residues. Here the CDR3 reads CARMTTAPLGTEAFF. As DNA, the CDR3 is TGTGCCAGGATGACGACAGCCCCCCTAGGCACTGAAGCTTTCTTT. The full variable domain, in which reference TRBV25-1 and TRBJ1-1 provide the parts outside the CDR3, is EADIYQTPRYLVIGTGKKITLECSQTMGHDKMYWYQQDPGMELHLIHYSYGVNSTEKGDLSSESTVSRIRTEHFPLTLESARPSHTSQYLCARMTTAPLGTEAFFGQGTRLTVV.

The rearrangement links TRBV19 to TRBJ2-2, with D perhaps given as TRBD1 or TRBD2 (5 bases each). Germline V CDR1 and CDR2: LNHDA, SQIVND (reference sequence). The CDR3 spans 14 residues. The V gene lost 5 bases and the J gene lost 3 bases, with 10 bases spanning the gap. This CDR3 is CASSRGPYTGELFF. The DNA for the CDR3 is TGTGCCAGTAGTCGGGGACCTTACACCGGGGAGCTGTTTTTT.

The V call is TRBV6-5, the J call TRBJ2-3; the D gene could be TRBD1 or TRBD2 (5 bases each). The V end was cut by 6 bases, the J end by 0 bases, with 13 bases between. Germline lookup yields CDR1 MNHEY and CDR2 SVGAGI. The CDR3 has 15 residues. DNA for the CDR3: TGTGCCAGCAGCTTCGGGGCCCCTAGCACAGATACGCAGTATTTT. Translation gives CASSFGAPSTDTQYF.

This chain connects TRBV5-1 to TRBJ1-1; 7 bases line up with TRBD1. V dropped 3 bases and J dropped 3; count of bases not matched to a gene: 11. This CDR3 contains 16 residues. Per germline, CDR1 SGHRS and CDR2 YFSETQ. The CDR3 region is CASSSLQGQGDTEAFF. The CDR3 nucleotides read TGCGCCAGCAGCTCACTACAGGGCCAGGGGGACACTGAAGCTTTCTTT.

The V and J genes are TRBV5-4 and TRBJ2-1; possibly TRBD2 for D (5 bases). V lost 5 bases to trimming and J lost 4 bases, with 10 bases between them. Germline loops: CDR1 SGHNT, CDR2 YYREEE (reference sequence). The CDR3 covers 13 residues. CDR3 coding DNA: TGTGCCAGCAGATCGGACTTGTACAATGAGCAGTTCTTC. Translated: CASRSDLYNEQFF.

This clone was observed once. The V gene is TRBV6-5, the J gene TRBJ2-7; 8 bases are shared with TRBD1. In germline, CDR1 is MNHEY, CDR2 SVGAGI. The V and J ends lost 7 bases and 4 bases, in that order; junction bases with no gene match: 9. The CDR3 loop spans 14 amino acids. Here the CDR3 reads CASNPDRQGYEQYF. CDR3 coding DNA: TGTGCCAGCAACCCCGACCGACAGGGGTACGAGCAGTACTTC.

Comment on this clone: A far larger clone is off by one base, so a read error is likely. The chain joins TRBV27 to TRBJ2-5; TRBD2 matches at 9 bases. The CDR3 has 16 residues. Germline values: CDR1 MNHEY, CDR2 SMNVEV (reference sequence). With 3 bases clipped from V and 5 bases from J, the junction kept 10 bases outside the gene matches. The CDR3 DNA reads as TGTGCCAGCAGTTTTATGGCGGGAGGGTCGGGGGAGACCCAGTACTTC. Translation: CASSFMAGGSGETQYF.

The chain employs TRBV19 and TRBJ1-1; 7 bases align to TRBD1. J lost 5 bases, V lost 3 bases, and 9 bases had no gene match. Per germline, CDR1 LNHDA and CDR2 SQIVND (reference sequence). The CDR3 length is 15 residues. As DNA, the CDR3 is TGTGCCAGTAGTATCCCTCTTCAGGGGGGGACTGAAGCTTTCTTT. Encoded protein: CASSIPLQGGTEAFF.

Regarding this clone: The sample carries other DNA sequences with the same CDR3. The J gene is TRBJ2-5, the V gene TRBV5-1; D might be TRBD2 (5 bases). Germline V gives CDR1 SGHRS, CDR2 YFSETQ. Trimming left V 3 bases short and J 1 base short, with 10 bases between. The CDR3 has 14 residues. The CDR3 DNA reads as TGCGCCAGCAGCTCAGGAGGAGGCCAAGAGACCCAGTACTTC. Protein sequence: CASSSGGGQETQYF.

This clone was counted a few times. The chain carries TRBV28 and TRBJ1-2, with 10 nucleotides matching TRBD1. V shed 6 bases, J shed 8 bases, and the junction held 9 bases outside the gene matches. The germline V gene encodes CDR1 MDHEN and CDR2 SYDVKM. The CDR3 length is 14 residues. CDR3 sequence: CASRTGQGTRGYTF. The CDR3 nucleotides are TGTGCCAGCAGGACGGGACAGGGGACACGGGGCTACACCTTC.

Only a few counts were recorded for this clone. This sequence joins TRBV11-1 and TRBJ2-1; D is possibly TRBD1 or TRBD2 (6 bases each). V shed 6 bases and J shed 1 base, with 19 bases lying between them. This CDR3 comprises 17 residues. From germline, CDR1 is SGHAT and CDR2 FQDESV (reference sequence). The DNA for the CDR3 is TGTGCCAGCAGTGGTGCGGGACACCCGGGGTCCTACAATGAGCAGTTCTTC. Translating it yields CASSGAGHPGSYNEQFF.